The subject of this entry is one T cell receptor beta chain. The data originate from a study of cytomegalovirus exposure and HLA in healthy donors. 13 Jbeta primers and 60 Vbeta primers were used for the PCR. Original handling: Later reanalysis found 60 million to 90 million unique TCR beta chains, 9 million to 12 million of them shared. This table comes from immunoSEQ multiplex PCR, and its TCRdb copy is limited to in-frame clones, with some not included. V and J calls and clone size are those listed in that table; D and trimming were worked out from the DNA. Counted here are 100,000 to 150,000 clones, about three quarters occurring once; the ten biggest clones make up 2.5% to 3%. Those who donated were healthy bone marrow donors. The specimen was PBMCs. The sequence derives from a human donor in good health.

The chain's CDR3 is CASGLGETQYF. CDR3 in DNA: TGTGCCAGTGGCCTCGGGGAGACCCAGTACTTC. The chain joins TRBV11-2 to TRBJ2-5; D uncertain. Germline V lookup: CDR1 SGHAT, CDR2 FQNNGV. V shed 9 bases and J shed 5 bases, with 10 bases lying between them. The CDR3 sequence is 11 residues long.